The 13 T cell receptor beta chains below come from one sample, sequenced in a study of a mutant IDH1 vaccine in newly diagnosed glioma. Assay: immunoSEQ multiplex PCR; the TCRdb copy retains only in-frame clones and omits some. There are 9,500 to 12,000 clones in the sample; roughly 87% occur only once, and approximately 6% lies in the top ten. Time point in this sample: week 5, during vaccination. A single vaccine dose contained 300 ug of mutant IDH1 20-mer peptide, and topical imiquimod was used with it. These receptors lack a known antigen. The sequenced sample was PBMCs, obtained from a glioma patient whose treatment included an IDH1 peptide vaccine. These receptors were collected from a middle-aged woman with glioma. Some clones in this sample may be carry-over from other donors' samples.

The chain combines TRBV6-1 with TRBJ2-1, with 7 nucleotides matching TRBD2. Germline V gene lookup returns CDR1 MNHNS and CDR2 SASEGT. The ends lost 1 base at V and 7 bases at J; junction bases unmatched: 4. This CDR3 contains 14 residues. CDR3: CASSEDAGLNEQFF. CDR3 coding DNA: TGTGCCAGCAGTGAAGACGCGGGACTAAATGAGCAGTTCTTC.

The chain uses TRBV18 and TRBJ1-5; 7 nucleotides align to TRBD1. CDR3 length equals 12 residues. The V gene's germline CDR1 is KGHSH and CDR2 LQKENI. V lost 0 bases to trimming and J lost 11 bases; unmatched junction nucleotides: 1. The CDR3 reads CASSPPDRSQHF. CDR3 nucleotides: TGTGCCAGCTCACCACCGGACAGGTCCCAGCATTTT.

This clone was observed a single time. Sequence at one end of the junction differs from germline and may be a read error. The CDR3 bases are TGTGCCAGCAGCCTAGCGGGGGATTTCTACGAGCAGTACTTC. This gives the protein CASSLAGDFYEQYF. This chain links TRBV7-8 with TRBJ2-7; 10 positions match TRBD2. This CDR3 is 14 amino acids long. Germline V lookup: CDR1 SGHVS, CDR2 FQNEAQ.

The genes are TRBV2 and TRBJ2-5; 8 bases align to TRBD1. Germline lookup yields CDR1 SNHLY and CDR2 FYNNEI. Trimming at V came to 6 bases and at J to 1 base, leaving 4 bases not matched to a gene. The CDR3 is made up of 14 amino acids. CDR3 amino acids: CASRGDRGQETQYF. The DNA of the CDR3 is TGTGCCAGCAGGGGAGACAGGGGCCAAGAGACCCAGTACTTC.

This chain connects TRBV27 to TRBJ2-7; D could derive from TRBD1 or TRBD2 (7 bases each). V lost 4 bases, J lost 4 bases, and 14 bases lay in between. CDR3 length equals 14 residues. Germline values: CDR1 MNHEY, CDR2 SMNVEV (reference sequence). The CDR3 protein is CASSSGRGGYEQYF. The CDR3 coding sequence is TGTGCCAGCAGTTCGGGCAGGGGGGGATACGAGCAGTACTTC.

The rearrangement uses TRBV7-9 and TRBJ2-3, with unresolved D. Germline CDR1 is SEHNR and CDR2 is FQNEAQ (reference sequence). This CDR3 region has 13 residues. Trimming took off 3 bases at V and 4 bases at J, with 8 bases between the two ends. The CDR3 bases are TGTGCCAGCAGCTTTGGCGAGGCAGATACGCAGTATTTT. Translation: CASSFGEADTQYF.

The V call is TRBV7-9, the J call TRBJ1-2, with a weak D call TRBD1 (6 bases). This CDR3 is built from 13 residues. The germline V gene has CDR1 SEHNR and CDR2 FQNEAQ (reference sequence). The germline V and J ends were trimmed by 4 bases and 8 bases, with 14 bases remaining between them. The CDR3 sequence is CASSSQGIQGYTF. DNA for the CDR3: TGTGCCAGCAGCTCGCAGGGGATCCAAGGCTACACCTTC.

The DNA of the CDR3 is TGTGCCAGCAGGACCGGGACAGACGGCAATCAGCCCCAGCATTTT. Its translation: CASRTGTDGNQPQHF. The rearrangement joins TRBV6-5 to TRBJ1-5; 7 bases map to TRBD1. This CDR3 spans 15 amino acids. CDR1 is MNHEY, CDR2 SVGAGI, per germline. With V trimmed by 6 bases and J by 2 bases, 7 bases remained unmatched.

This clone has only one observation. The chain has TRBV27 and TRBJ2-7, with 8 nucleotides matching TRBD1. The CDR3 is 14 residues long. CDR1 and CDR2 from the germline V gene are MNHEY and SMNVEV (reference sequence). Germline trimming cut 5 bases from V and 3 bases from J; bases unmatched to any gene: 6. The CDR3 is CASSQRTGIYEQYF. The DNA for the CDR3 is TGTGCCAGCAGTCAGCGGACAGGGATCTACGAGCAGTACTTC.

The rearrangement links TRBV16 to TRBJ2-1; 9 bases match TRBD2. The ends lost 0 bases at V and 3 bases at J; junction bases unmatched: 6. The CDR3 sequence is 17 residues long. Looked up from germline, CDR1 is KGHSY and CDR2 is FQNENV. Written as DNA, the CDR3 is TGTGCCAGCAGCCAATCGAGGGCTAGCGGGGACTACAATGAGCAGTTCTTC. Translating gives CASSQSRASGDYNEQFF.

In this sample, this clone turned up once. This sequence joins TRBV7-2 and TRBJ1-2, with 11 positions matching TRBD1. Germline CDR1 reads SGHTA; CDR2 reads FQGNSA. CDR3 length equals 15 residues. The V segment lost 6 bases and the J segment 6 bases; nucleotides outside the gene matches: 9. CDR3 region: CASRLLGQGAHGYTF. CDR3 DNA: TGTGCCAGCAGGCTCCTAGGACAGGGGGCCCATGGCTACACCTTC.

The rearrangement uses TRBV27 and TRBJ2-3, with TRBD1 identical over 7 bases. Per the germline V gene, CDR1 is MNHEY and CDR2 is SMNVEV (reference sequence). The CDR3 has 15 residues. With 6 bases clipped from V and 3 bases from J, the junction kept 9 bases outside the gene matches. Written as DNA, the CDR3 is TGTGCCAGCAGCACCGGACAGGTGATAACAGATACGCAGTATTTT. This translates into CASSTGQVITDTQYF.

V is TRBV27 and J is TRBJ2-3; D may be TRBD1 (6 bases). CDR1 is MNHEY, CDR2 SMNVEV, per germline (reference sequence). The V end lost 4 bases, the J end lost 0 bases, and 14 bases lay between the germline ends. The CDR3 length is 16 residues. The CDR3 bases are TGTGCCAGCAGTTCCTACCCTACAGGGAGCACAGATACGCAGTATTTT. It is translated as CASSSYPTGSTDTQYF.